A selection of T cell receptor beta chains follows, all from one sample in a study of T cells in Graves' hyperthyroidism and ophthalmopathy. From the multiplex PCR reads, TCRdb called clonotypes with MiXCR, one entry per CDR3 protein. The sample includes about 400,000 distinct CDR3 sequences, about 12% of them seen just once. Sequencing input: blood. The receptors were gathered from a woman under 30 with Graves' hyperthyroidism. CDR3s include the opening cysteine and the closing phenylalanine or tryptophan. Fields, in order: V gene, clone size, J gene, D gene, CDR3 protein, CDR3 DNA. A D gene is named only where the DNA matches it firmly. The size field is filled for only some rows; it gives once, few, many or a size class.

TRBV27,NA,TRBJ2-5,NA,CASSGQTQPGETQYF,TGTGCCAGCAGCGGCCAAACCCAACCCGGGGAGACCCAGTACTTC
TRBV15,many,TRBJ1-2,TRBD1,CATSRGASGTGGGYTF,TGTGCCACCAGCAGAGGGGCTTCCGGGACAGGGGGCGGCTACACCTTC
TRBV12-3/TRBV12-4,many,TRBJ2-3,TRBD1,CASRSGTGRTDTQYF,TGTGCCAGCAGATCCGGGACAGGGCGCACAGATACGCAGTATTTT
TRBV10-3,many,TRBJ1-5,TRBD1,CAISESRGKGQANQPQHF,TGTGCCATCAGTGAGTCAAGAGGGAAGGGACAGGCCAATCAGCCCCAGCATTTT
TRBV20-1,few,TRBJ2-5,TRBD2,CSARDPTSGVGETQYF,TGCAGTGCTAGAGATCCGACTAGCGGGGTGGGAGAGACCCAGTACTTC
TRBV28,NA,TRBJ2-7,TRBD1,CASSSGQGEGYEQYF,TGTGCCAGCAGCAGTGGACAGGGGGAAGGCTACGAGCAGTACTTC
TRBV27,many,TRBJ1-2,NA,CASSLATASGGYTF,TGTGCCAGCAGTTTAGCGACAGCTTCTGGTGGCTACACCTTC
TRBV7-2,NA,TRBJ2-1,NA,CASSPPGYNEQFF,TGTGCCAGCAGCCCACCGGGCTACAATGAGCAGTTCTTC
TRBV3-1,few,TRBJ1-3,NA,CASSPAGNTIYF,TGTGCCAGCAGCCCGGCTGGAAACACCATATATTTT
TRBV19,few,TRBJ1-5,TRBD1,CASTPGQGRNQPQHF,TGTGCCAGTACCCCGGGACAGGGTCGGAATCAGCCCCAGCATTTT